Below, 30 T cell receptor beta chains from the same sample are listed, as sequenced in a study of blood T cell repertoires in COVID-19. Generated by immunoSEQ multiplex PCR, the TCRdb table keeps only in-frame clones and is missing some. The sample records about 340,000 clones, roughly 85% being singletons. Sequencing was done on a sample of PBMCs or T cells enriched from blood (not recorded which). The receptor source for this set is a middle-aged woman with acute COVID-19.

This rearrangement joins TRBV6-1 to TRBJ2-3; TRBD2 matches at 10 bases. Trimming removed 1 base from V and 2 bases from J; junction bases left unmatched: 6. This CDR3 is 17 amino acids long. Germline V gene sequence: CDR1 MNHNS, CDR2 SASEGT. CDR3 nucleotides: TGTGCCAGCAGTGAAGTGGTACTAGCGGGATACACAGATACGCAGTATTTT. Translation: CASSEVVLAGYTDTQYF.

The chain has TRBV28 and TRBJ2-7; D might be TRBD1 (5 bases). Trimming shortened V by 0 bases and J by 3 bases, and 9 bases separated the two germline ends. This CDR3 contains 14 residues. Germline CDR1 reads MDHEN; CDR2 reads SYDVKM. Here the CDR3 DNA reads TGTGCCAGCAGTTTATGGGACACATACTACGAGCAGTACTTC. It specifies CASSLWDTYYEQYF.

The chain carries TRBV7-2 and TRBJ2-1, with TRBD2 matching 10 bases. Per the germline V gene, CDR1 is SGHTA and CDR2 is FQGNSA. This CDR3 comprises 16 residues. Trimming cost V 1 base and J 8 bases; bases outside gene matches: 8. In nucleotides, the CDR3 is TGTGCCAGCAGCTTAGGTCAAGTAGCGGGGGGCTATGAGCAGTTCTTC. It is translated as CASSLGQVAGGYEQFF.

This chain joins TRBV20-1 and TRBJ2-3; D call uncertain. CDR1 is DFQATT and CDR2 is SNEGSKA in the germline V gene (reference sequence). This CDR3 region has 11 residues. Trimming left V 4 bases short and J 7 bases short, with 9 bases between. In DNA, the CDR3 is TGCAGTGCTAATATTCTTCATACGCAGTATTTT. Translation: CSANILHTQYF.

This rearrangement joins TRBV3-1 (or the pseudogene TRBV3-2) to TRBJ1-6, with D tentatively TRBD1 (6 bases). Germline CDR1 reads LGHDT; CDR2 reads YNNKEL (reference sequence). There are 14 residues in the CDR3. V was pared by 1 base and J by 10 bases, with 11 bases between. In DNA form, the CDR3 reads TGTGCCAGCAGCCAAGTCAGGGGCTGGTCACCCCTCCACTTT. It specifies CASSQVRGWSPLHF.

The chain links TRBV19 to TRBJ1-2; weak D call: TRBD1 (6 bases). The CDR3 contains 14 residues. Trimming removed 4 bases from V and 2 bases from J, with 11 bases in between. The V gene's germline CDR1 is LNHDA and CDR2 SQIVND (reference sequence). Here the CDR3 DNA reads TGTGCCAGTAGTAAAGGGACATTCAACTATGGCTACACCTTC. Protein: CASSKGTFNYGYTF.

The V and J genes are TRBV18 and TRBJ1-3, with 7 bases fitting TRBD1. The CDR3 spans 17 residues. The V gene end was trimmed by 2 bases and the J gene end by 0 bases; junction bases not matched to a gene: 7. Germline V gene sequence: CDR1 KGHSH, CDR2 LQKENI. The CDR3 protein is CASSPGTAGLSGNTIYF. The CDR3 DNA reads TGTGCCAGCTCACCAGGGACAGCGGGCCTCTCTGGAAACACCATATATTTT.

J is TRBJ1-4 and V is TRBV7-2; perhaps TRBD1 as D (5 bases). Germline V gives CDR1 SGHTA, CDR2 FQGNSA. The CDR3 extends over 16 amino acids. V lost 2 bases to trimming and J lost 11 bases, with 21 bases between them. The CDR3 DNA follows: TGTGCCAGCAGCTTATCGGCAGGGATCGGTTCCGGGAAACTGTTTTTT. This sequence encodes CASSLSAGIGSGKLFF.

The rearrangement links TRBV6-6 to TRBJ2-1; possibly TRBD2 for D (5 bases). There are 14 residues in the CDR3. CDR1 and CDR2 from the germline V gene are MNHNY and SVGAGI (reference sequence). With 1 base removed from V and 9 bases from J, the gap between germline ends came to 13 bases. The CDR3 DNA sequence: TGTGCCAGCAGTTACTTTGAGGGAGCTGCTGAGCAGTTCTTC. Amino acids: CASSYFEGAAEQFF.

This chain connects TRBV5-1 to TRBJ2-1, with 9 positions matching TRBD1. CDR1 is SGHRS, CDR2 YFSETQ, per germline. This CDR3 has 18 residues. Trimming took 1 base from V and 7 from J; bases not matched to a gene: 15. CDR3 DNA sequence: TGCGCCAGCAGCTTGAGGCCAGCGGGACAGGGATTTGTAAATGAGCAGTTCTTC. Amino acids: CASSLRPAGQGFVNEQFF.

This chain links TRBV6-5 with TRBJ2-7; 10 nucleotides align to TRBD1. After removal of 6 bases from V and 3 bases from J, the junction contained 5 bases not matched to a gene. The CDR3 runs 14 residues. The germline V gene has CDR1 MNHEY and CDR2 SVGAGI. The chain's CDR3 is CASRRGQGDYEQYF. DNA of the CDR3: TGTGCCAGCAGGCGTGGACAGGGGGACTACGAGCAGTACTTC.

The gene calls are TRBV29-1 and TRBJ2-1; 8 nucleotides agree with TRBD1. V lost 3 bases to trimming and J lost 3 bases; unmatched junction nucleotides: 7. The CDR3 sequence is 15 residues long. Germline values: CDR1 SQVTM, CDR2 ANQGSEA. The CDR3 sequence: CSVDGGQVNYNEQFF. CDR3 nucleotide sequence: TGCAGCGTTGATGGGGGACAGGTAAACTACAATGAGCAGTTCTTC.

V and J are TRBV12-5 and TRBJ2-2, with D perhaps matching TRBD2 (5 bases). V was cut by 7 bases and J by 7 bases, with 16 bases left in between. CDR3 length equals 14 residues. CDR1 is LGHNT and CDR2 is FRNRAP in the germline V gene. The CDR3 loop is CASAVGKGGGELFF. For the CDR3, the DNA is TGTGCTAGTGCTGTCGGGAAGGGCGGCGGGGAGCTGTTTTTT. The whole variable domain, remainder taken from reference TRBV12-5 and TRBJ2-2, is DARVTQTPRHKVTEMGQEVTMRCQPILGHNTVFWYRQTMMQGLELLAYFRNRAPLDDSGMPKDRFSAEMPDATLATLKIQPSEPRDSAVYFCASAVGKGGGELFFGEGSRLTVL.

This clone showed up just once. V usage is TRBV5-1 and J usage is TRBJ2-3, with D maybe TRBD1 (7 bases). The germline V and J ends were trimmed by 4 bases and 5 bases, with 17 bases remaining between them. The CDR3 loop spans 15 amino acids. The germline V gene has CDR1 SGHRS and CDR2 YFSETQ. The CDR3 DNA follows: TGCGCCAGCAGCCTGGGGGGACAGCCCCGAGATACGCAGTATTTT. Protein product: CASSLGGQPRDTQYF. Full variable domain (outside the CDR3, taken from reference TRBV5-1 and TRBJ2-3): KAGVTQTPRYLIKTRGQQVTLSCSPISGHRSVSWYQQTPGQGLQFLFEYFSETQRNKGNFPGRFSGRQFSNSRSEMNVSTLELGDSALYLCASSLGGQPRDTQYFGPGTRLTVL.

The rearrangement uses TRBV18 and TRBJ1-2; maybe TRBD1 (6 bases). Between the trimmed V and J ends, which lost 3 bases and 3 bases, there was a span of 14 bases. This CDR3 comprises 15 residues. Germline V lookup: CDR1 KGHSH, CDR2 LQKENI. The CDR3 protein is CASSPGRGPYYGYTF. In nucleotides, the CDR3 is TGTGCCAGCTCACCCGGGCGGGGGCCCTACTATGGCTACACCTTC.

The CDR3 sequence: CARSLKPGSETQYF. DNA for the CDR3: TGTGCCAGAAGCTTGAAGCCAGGATCGGAGACCCAGTACTTC. This chain uses TRBV5-3 with TRBJ2-5; D call uncertain. TRBV5-3 is sorted into the ORF group, with uncertain function. The V gene lost 1 base and the J gene lost 5 bases, with 12 bases spanning the gap. CDR3 length: 14 amino acids.

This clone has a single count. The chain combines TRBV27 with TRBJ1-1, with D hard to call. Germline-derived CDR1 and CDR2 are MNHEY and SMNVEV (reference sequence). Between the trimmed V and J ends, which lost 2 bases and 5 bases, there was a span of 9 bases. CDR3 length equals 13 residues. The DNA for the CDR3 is TGTGCCAGCAGTTTAAAGCTGCTGACTGAAGCTTTCTTT. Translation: CASSLKLLTEAFF.

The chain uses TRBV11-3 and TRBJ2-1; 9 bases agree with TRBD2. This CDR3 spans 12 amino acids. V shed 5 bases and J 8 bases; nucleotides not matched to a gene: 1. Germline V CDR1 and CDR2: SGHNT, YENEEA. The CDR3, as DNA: TGTGCCAGCAGCCGGACTAGCGATGAGCAGTTCTTC. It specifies CASSRTSDEQFF.

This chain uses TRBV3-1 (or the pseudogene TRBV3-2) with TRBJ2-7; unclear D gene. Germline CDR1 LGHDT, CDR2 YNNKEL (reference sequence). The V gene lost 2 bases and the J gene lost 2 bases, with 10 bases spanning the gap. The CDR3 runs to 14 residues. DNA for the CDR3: TGTGCCAGCAGCCAACCACGAGTCCCCTACGAGCAGTACTTC. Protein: CASSQPRVPYEQYF.

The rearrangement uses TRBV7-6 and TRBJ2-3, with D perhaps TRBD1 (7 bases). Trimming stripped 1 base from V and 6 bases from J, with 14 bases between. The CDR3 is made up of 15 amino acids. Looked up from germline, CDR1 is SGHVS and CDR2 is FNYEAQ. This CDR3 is CASSLDPTGRDTQYF. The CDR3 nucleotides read TGTGCCAGCAGCTTAGACCCGACAGGGAGGGATACGCAGTATTTT.

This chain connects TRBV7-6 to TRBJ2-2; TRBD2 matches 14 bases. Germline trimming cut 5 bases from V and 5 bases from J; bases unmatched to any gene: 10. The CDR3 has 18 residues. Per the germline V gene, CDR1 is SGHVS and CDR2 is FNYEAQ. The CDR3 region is CASSTGLAGEIKTGELFF. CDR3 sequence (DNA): TGTGCCAGCAGCACGGGACTAGCGGGAGAAATCAAGACCGGGGAGCTGTTTTTT.

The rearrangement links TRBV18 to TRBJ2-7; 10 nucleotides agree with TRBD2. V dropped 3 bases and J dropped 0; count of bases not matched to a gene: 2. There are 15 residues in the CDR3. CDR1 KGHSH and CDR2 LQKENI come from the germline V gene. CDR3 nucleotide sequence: TGTGCCAGCTCACCCACTAGCGGGGTCTCCTACGAGCAGTACTTC. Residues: CASSPTSGVSYEQYF.

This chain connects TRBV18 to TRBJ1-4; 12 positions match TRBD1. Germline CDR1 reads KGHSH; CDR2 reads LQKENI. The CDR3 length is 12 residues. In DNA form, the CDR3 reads TGTGCGTCCCGGGACAGGGGGCGACGACTGTTTTTT. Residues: CASRDRGRRLFF.

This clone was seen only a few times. CDR3 residues: CASSYSGTSGNIQYF. DNA for the CDR3: TGTGCCAGCAGCTATAGCGGGACTAGCGGAAACATTCAGTACTTC. The V gene is TRBV7-8, the J gene TRBJ2-4; 11 bases fit TRBD2. This CDR3 contains 15 residues. V dropped 4 bases and J dropped 6; count of bases not matched to a gene: 5. The germline V gene has CDR1 SGHVS and CDR2 FQNEAQ.

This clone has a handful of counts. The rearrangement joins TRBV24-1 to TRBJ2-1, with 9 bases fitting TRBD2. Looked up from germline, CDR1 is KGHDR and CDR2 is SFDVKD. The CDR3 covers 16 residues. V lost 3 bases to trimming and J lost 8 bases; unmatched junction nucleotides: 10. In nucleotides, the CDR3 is TGTGCCACCAGTGATATAGCGGGAGTTGGGATGGATGAGCAGTTCTTC. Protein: CATSDIAGVGMDEQFF.

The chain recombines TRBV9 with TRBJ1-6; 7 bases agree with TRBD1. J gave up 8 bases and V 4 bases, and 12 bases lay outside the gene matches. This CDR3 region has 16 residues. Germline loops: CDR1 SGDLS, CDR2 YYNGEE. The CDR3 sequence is CASSIGHRGEYSPLHF. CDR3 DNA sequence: TGTGCCAGCAGCATCGGACACAGGGGAGAGTATTCACCCCTCCACTTT.

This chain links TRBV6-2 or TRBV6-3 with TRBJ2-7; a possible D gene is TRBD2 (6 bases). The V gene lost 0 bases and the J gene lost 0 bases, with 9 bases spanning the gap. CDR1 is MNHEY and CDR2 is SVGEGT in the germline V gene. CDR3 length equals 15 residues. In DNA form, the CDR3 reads TGTGCCAGCAGTTACTCTACTAGCCGCTCCTACGAGCAGTACTTC. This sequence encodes CASSYSTSRSYEQYF.

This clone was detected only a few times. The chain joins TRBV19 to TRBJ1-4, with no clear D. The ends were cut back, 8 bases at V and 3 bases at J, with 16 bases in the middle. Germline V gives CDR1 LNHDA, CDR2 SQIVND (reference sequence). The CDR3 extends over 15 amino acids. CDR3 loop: CASQRFPGANEKLFF. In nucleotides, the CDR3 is TGTGCCAGTCAGAGGTTTCCGGGAGCTAATGAAAAACTGTTTTTT.

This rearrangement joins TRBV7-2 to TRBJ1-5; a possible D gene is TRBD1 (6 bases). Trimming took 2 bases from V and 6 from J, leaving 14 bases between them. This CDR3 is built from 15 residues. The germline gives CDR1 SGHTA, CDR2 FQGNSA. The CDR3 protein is CASSLFRTALQPQHF. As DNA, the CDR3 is TGTGCCAGCAGCTTATTTAGGACAGCCCTTCAGCCCCAGCATTTT.

The CDR3 DNA reads as TGTGCCAGCAGTTACTCGTTGTGGGGATTCCGGGACAGGAGCAATCAGCCCCAGCATTTT. This codes for CASSYSLWGFRDRSNQPQHF. V usage is TRBV6-2 or TRBV6-3 and J usage is TRBJ1-5, with 8 bases identical to TRBD1. CDR3 size: 20 residues. The germline gives CDR1 MNHEY, CDR2 SVGEGT. J gave up 1 base and V 0 bases, and 14 bases lay outside the gene matches.